This TCR beta chain was recovered during a study of cytomegalovirus exposure and HLA in healthy donors. PCR employed 60 Vbeta and 13 Jbeta primers. The protocol was immunoSEQ multiplex PCR, while the TCRdb copy is restricted to in-frame clones and leaves out a portion. The sample includes over 35,000 clones, around three quarters of them seen just once. The CDR3 extends over 15 amino acids. Losses at the gene ends were 6 bases for V and 1 base for J; bases not matched to a gene: 7. The germline V gene has CDR1 MDHEN and CDR2 SYDVKM. The sequencing input was PBMCs. The gene calls are TRBV28 and TRBJ2-7, with TRBD1 matching 9 bases. This clonotype originated in a young man in good health and CMV-seronegative. The CDR3 DNA follows: TGTGCCAGCAGGCGACAGGGGGAGAGGTCCTACGAGCAGTACTTC. Translation gives CASRRQGERSYEQYF.